This T cell receptor (beta chain) emerged from a study of early T cells in non-severe SARS-CoV-2 infection. Across the study: The input, bulk RNA from unsorted whole blood, was sequenced, and chains were unpaired. Study-level results: Matching results from VDJdb favored anti-spike CD8 responses, leaving private and CD4 specificities undetected.

Individual cDNA molecules were tagged with unique molecular identifiers. MiXCR, run by TCRdb on the 5' RACE reads, gives a single entry per CDR3 protein. The table shows some 60,000 distinct CDR3 sequences, with about 8.4% occurring only once. This clonotype was found many times. Its specificity is not known. The V and J ends lost 1 base and 1 base respectively, with 10 bases between them. Germline assignment: CDR1 MDHEN and CDR2 SYDVKM. This CDR3 is 15 amino acids long. Sequences were obtained from whole blood. This chain links TRBV28 with TRBJ1-1; D is uncertain. This clonotype was obtained from an adult who was a healthcare worker with PCR-confirmed SARS-CoV-2 infection or an uninfected control (not recorded which). The CDR3: CASSLLERPNTEAFF. The DNA for the CDR3 is TGTGCCAGCAGTTTATTAGAGCGGCCGAACACTGAAGCTTTCTTT. Supplemented by reference TRBV28 and TRBJ1-1, the full variable domain reads DVKVTQSSRYLVKRTGEKVFLECVQDMDHENMFWYRQDPGLGLRLIYFSYDVKMKEKGDIPEGYSVSREKKERFSLILESASTNQTSMYLCASSLLERPNTEAFFGQGTRLTVV.